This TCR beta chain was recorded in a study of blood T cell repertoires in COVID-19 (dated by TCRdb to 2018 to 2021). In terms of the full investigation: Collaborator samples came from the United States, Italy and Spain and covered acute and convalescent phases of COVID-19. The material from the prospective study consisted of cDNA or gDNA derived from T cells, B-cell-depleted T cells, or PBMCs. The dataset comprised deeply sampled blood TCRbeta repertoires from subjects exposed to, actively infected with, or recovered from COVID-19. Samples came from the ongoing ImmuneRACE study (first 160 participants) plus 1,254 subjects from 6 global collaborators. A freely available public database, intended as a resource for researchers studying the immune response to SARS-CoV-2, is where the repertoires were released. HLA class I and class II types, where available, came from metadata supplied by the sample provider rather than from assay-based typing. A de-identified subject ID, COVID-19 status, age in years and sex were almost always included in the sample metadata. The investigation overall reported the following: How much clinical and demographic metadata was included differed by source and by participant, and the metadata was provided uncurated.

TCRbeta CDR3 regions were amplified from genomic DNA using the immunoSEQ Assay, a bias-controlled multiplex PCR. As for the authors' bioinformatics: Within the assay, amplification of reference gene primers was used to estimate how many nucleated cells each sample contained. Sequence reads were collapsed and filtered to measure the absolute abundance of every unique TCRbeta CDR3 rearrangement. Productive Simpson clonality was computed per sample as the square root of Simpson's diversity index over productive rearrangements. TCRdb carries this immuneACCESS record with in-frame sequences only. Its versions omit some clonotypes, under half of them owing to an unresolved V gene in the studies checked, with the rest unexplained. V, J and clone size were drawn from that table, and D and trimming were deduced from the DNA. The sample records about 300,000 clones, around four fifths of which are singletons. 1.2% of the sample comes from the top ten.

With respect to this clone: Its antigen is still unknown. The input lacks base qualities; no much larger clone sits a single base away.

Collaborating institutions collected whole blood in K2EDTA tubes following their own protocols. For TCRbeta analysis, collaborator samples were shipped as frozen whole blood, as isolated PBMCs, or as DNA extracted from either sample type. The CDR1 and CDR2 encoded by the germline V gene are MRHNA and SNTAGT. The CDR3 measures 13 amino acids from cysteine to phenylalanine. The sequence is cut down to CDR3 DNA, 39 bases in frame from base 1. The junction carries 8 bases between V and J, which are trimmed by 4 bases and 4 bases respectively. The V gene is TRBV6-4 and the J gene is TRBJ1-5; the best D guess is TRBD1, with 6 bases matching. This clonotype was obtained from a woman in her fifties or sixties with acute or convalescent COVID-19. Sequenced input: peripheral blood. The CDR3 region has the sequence CASSAGANQPQHF. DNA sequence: TGTGCCAGCAGTGCAGGGGCAAATCAGCCCCAGCATTTT.